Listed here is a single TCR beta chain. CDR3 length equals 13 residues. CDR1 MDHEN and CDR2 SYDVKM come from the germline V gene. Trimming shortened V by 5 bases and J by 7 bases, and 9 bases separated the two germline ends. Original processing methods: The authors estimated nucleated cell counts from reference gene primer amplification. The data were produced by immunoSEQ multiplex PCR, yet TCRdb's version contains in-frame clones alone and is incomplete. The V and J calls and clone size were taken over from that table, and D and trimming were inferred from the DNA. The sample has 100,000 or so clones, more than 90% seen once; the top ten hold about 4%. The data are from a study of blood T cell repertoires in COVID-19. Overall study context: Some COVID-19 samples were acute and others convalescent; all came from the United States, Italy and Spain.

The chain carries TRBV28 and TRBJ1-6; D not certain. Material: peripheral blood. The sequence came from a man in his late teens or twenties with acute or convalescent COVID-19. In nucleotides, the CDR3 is TGTGCCAGCAGTGGGAGGAGGAATTCACCCCTCCACTTT. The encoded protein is CASSGRRNSPLHF.